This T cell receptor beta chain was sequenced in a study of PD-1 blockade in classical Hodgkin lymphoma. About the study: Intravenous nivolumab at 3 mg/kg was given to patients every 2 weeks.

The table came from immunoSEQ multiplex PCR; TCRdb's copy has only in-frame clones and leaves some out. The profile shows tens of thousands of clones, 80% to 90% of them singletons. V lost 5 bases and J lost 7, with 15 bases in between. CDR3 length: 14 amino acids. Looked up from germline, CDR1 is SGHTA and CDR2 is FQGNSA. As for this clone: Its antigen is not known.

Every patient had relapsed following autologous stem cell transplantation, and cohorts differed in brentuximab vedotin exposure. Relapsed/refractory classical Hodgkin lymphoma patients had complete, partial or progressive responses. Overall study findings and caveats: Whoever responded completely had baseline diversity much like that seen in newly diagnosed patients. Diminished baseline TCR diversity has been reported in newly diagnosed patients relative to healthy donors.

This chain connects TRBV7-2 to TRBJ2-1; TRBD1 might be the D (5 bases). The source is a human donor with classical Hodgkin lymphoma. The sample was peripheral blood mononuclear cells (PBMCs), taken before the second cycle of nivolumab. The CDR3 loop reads CASSISPQGNEQFF. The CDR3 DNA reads TGTGCCAGCAGCATAAGTCCGCAGGGTAATGAGCAGTTCTTC. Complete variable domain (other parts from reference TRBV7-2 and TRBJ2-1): GAGVSQSPSNKVTEKGKDVELRCDPISGHTALYWYRQSLGQGLEFLIYFQGNSAPDKSGLPSDRFSAERTGGSVSTLTIQRTQQEDSAVYLCASSISPQGNEQFFGPGTRLTVL.